A single sample is the source of the 13 T cell receptor beta chains below, sequenced in a study of shared clonotypes between healthy human individuals. Naive CD8 cells comprised CD45RO-negative, CCR7-positively selected cells, excluding terminally differentiated effector memory CD45RA+ cells. Assay: immunoSEQ multiplex PCR; the TCRdb copy retains only in-frame clones and omits some. The sample consists of 2 million to 2.5 million clones, just under 95% of them appearing once. The sequencing input was naive CD8+ T cells sorted from blood. Every receptor here comes from a man between 18 and 29 years old in good health.

The V and J genes are TRBV13 and TRBJ2-6; D gene unclear. Germline V lookup: CDR1 PRHDT, CDR2 FYEKMQ (reference sequence). Trimming shortened V by 4 bases and J by 0 bases, and 4 bases separated the two germline ends. The CDR3 has 14 amino acids. CDR3 residues: CASSYYSGANVLTF. The CDR3 DNA follows: TGTGCCAGCAGCTACTACTCTGGGGCCAACGTCCTGACTTTC.

V is TRBV10-3 and J is TRBJ2-1; TRBD1 or TRBD2 may be the D gene (6 bases each). V gave up 4 bases and J gave up 4 bases, with 20 bases separating them. CDR1 ENHRY and CDR2 SYGVKD come from the germline V gene. The CDR3 is 17 amino acids. As DNA, the CDR3 is TGTGCCATCAGTGCGGGGGCGAGCGATGTCCCTTACAATGAGCAGTTCTTC. Protein: CAISAGASDVPYNEQFF.

This clone was seen only once. The rearrangement links TRBV6-5 to TRBJ2-7; TRBD2 aligns across 7 bases. This CDR3 is 15 amino acids long. Germline values: CDR1 MNHEY, CDR2 SVGAGI. With V trimmed by 6 bases and J by 0 bases, 8 bases remained unmatched. The CDR3 loop reads CASSPGGSGSYEQYF. CDR3 bases: TGTGCCAGCAGCCCCGGGGGGTCGGGCTCCTACGAGCAGTACTTC.

On this clone: The same CDR3 can be traced to other DNA sequences in this sample. V gene TRBV5-6 combines with J gene TRBJ1-1; TRBD1 might be the D (6 bases). The germline gives CDR1 SGHDT, CDR2 YYEEEE. Trimming removed 2 bases from V and 8 bases from J, with 10 bases in between. The CDR3 contains 12 residues. CDR3 DNA sequence: TGTGCCAGCAGCTTAGGGGGGCCCGAAGCTTTCTTT. This gives the protein CASSLGGPEAFF.

About this clone itself: The junction departs from germline at one end; a sequencing error may be responsible. The sample carries other DNA sequences with the same CDR3. The rearrangement links TRBV28 to TRBJ1-5; D unclear. The length of the CDR3 is 17 residues. Germline CDR1 MDHEN, CDR2 SYDVKM. The CDR3 nucleotides read TGTGCCAGCAGTTTACGTCTGTCCCCAAGCTTCAATCAGCCCCAGCATTTC. Translating gives CASSLRLSPSFNQPQHF. The whole variable domain, filled in from reference TRBV28 and TRBJ1-5, reads DVKVTQSSRYLVKRTGEKVFLECVQDMDHENMFWYRQDPGLGLRLIYFSYDVKMKEKGDIPEGYSVSREKKERFSLILESASTNQTSMYLCASSLRLSPSFNQPQHFGDGTRLSIL.

CDR3 region: CASSQGQGAIGELFF. The CDR3 coding sequence is TGCGCCAGCAGCCAAGGACAGGGGGCGATCGGGGAGCTGTTTTTT. The chain has TRBV4-3 and TRBJ2-2, with TRBD1 identical over 10 bases. V shed 1 base, J shed 7 bases, and the junction held 3 bases outside the gene matches. This CDR3 spans 15 amino acids. Germline CDR1 reads LGHNA; CDR2 reads YSLEER.

This chain links TRBV2 with TRBJ2-7; D gene unclear. Germline V lookup: CDR1 SNHLY, CDR2 FYNNEI. The germline V and J ends were trimmed by 7 bases and 1 base, with 8 bases remaining between them. CDR3 length equals 12 residues. CDR3 bases: TGTGCCAGCAAATACCGGTCCTACGAGCAGTACTTC. This gives the protein CASKYRSYEQYF.

This chain links TRBV6-5 with TRBJ2-7, with D possibly being TRBD2 (5 bases). Per germline, CDR1 MNHEY and CDR2 SVGAGI. Trimming took 6 bases from V and 3 from J, leaving 12 bases between them. This CDR3 region has 13 residues. Written as DNA, the CDR3 is TGTGCCAGCAGCGTACGGGGTCTCTACGAGCAGTACTTC. It codes for CASSVRGLYEQYF.

The rearrangement links TRBV6-5 to TRBJ2-1; 13 bases are a match to TRBD2. This CDR3 is built from 14 residues. With V trimmed by 6 bases and J by 8 bases, 4 bases remained unmatched. CDR1 and CDR2 (germline): MNHEY, SVGAGI. CDR3 in amino acids: CASSRTSGRDEQFF. In nucleotides, the CDR3 is TGTGCCAGCAGCCGGACTAGCGGGAGAGATGAGCAGTTCTTC.

Remarks on this clone: Other DNA sequences from this sample encode an identical CDR3 as well. The rearrangement links TRBV7-2 to TRBJ2-7; 11 bases fit TRBD2. The CDR3 has 15 amino acids. V lost 5 bases to trimming and J lost 2 bases; unmatched junction nucleotides: 5. Germline V gives CDR1 SGHTA, CDR2 FQGNSA. The DNA for the CDR3 is TGTGCCAGCAGCCTCGCGGGACTAGCGGCCTACGAGCAGTACTTC. Its protein is CASSLAGLAAYEQYF.

The chain recombines TRBV9 with TRBJ2-1, with 7 bases fitting TRBD2. This CDR3 region has 16 residues. Germline CDR1 reads SGDLS; CDR2 reads YYNGEE. The V and J ends lost 3 bases and 7 bases, in that order; junction bases with no gene match: 13. As DNA, the CDR3 is TGTGCCAGCAGCGAGGACGGGGAGGGGACGGAAAATGAGCAGTTCTTC. It translates to CASSEDGEGTENEQFF.

A single count supports this clone. DNA for the CDR3: TGTGCCAGCAGCTTATCTAGAGGCGGTGAGCAGTTCTTC. Protein sequence: CASSLSRGGEQFF. The rearrangement links TRBV11-2 to TRBJ2-1; D unclear. Deletions cut 2 bases from V and 9 bases from J, with 11 bases between. The CDR3 is made up of 13 amino acids. The germline V gene encodes CDR1 SGHAT and CDR2 FQNNGV.

As to this clone: The sample has other DNA sequences that encode this CDR3 too. This sequence joins TRBV4-1 and TRBJ2-7; D is unresolved. CDR1 MGHRA and CDR2 YSYEKL come from the germline V gene. This CDR3 has 14 amino acids. V was clipped by 1 base and J by 1 base, with 8 bases between them. The CDR3 loop reads CASSQGTASYEQYF. The CDR3, as DNA: TGCGCCAGCAGCCAAGGGACGGCTTCCTACGAGCAGTACTTC.